Here is one TCR beta chain with its context. The donors (healthy individuals) were bone marrow donors. This record comes from a study of cytomegalovirus exposure and HLA in healthy donors. The CDR3 covers 14 residues. Germline V gene sequence: CDR1 SGHTA, CDR2 FQGNSA. The V gene end was trimmed by 6 bases and the J gene end by 3 bases; junction bases not matched to a gene: 5. Primers for the PCR totalled 60 Vbeta and 13 Jbeta. Assay used: immunoSEQ multiplex PCR; TCRdb lists only in-frame clones, some missing. Of fewer than 85,000 clones listed, more than 60% are singletons. The chain employs TRBV7-2 and TRBJ2-5, with TRBD1 matching 9 bases. The specimen sequenced was PBMCs. The clonotype originates from a male donor in good health and CMV-seropositive. CDR3 in amino acids: CASRPRTGEETQYF. CDR3 nucleotides: TGTGCCAGCAGGCCTAGGACAGGGGAAGAGACCCAGTACTTC. Based on the CDR3 plus reference TRBV7-2 and TRBJ2-5, the full variable domain is GAGVSQSPSNKVTEKGKDVELRCDPISGHTALYWYRQSLGQGLEFLIYFQGNSAPDKSGLPSDRFSAERTGGSVSTLTIQRTQQEDSAVYLCASRPRTGEETQYFGPGTRLLVL.